This is a list of T cell receptor beta chains from one sample in a study of regulatory T cells in long-lasting Graves disease. Via MiXCR, TCRdb re-called the multiplex PCR reads, giving one row per CDR3 protein. The table shows about 310,000 distinct CDR3 sequences, with approximately 20% occurring only once. The sequencing here drew on peripheral blood mononuclear cells (PBMCs), taken at new diagnosis, from a patient treated with antithyroid drugs. Every receptor here comes from a female donor with Graves disease. The CDR3 runs from the conserved cysteine through the conserved F or W. A D gene is named only where the DNA matches it firmly. Size is omitted from some rows. Given values are once, few, many or a class for expanded clones.

TRBD1,NA,TRBJ2-7,TRBV2,CASTGERDEQYF,TGTGCCAGTACAGGGGAGAGGGACGAGCAGTACTTC
NA,once,TRBJ2-7,TRBV19,CASSIQGRAAYEQYF,TGTGCCAGTAGTATCCAGGGCAGGGCTGCCTACGAGCAGTACTTC
NA,many,TRBJ2-3,TRBV5-1,CASTYSFTDTQYF,TGCGCCAGCACCTATTCATTCACAGATACGCAGTATTTT
NA,NA,TRBJ2-1,TRBV7-9,CASSPSGEYNEQFF,TGTGCCAGCAGCCCATCAGGGGAGTACAATGAGCAGTTCTTC
TRBD1,many,TRBJ2-7,TRBV10-2,CASTSGTGFVEQYF,TGCGCCAGCACGTCCGGGACAGGGTTTGTGGAGCAGTACTTC
NA,many,TRBJ1-3,TRBV20-1,CSASRHLTGGTIYF,TGCAGTGCCTCTAGACACCTTACTGGAGGCACCATATATTTT
TRBD2,many,TRBJ2-7,TRBV3-1,CASSHGTSMHEQYF,TGTGCCAGCAGCCACGGGACTAGCATGCACGAGCAGTACTTC
NA,many,TRBJ1-1,TRBV5-1,CASSLEDFTQGSEAFF,TGCGCCAGCAGCTTGGAAGATTTTACTCAGGGGTCTGAAGCTTTCTTT
TRBD1,many,TRBJ1-2,TRBV4-2,CASSPRGQGYGYTF,TGTGCCAGCAGCCCCCGAGGACAGGGATATGGCTACACCTTC
NA,many,TRBJ1-2,TRBV6-1,CASSEAGNRSGYTF,TGTGCCAGCAGTGAAGCGGGAAACAGGAGTGGCTACACCTTC
TRBD2,many,TRBJ2-1,TRBV6-5,CASSWTSGTYNEQFF,TGTGCCAGCAGTTGGACTAGCGGGACATACAATGAGCAGTTCTTC
NA,NA,TRBJ1-3,TRBV11-2,CASSPAPYWTTAGNTIYF,TGTGCCAGCAGCCCTGCTCCCTACTGGACTACGGCGGGAAACACCATATATTTT